This T cell receptor beta chain stems from a study of blood T cell repertoires in COVID-19. Across the study: PBMCs, B-cell-depleted T cells, or T cells were the source of the cDNA or gDNA that made up the material.

The CDR3 spans 14 residues. Losses at the gene ends were 8 bases for V and 5 bases for J; bases not matched to a gene: 7. Per germline, CDR1 SEHNR and CDR2 FQNEAQ (reference sequence). Profiling relied on immunoSEQ multiplex PCR, and the TCRdb table lists in-frame clones only, not all of them. Of about 480,000 clones listed, 80% to 90% were seen once; the top ten hold about 1%. The sample comprised peripheral blood. The receptor was derived from a man aged 18 to 29 with COVID-19, enrolled during active disease. V gene TRBV7-9 combines with J gene TRBJ1-4, with 8 positions matching TRBD1. The CDR3 loop is CASRARTGNEKLFF. The CDR3 DNA reads TGTGCCAGCCGTGCCCGGACAGGGAATGAAAAACTGTTTTTT.